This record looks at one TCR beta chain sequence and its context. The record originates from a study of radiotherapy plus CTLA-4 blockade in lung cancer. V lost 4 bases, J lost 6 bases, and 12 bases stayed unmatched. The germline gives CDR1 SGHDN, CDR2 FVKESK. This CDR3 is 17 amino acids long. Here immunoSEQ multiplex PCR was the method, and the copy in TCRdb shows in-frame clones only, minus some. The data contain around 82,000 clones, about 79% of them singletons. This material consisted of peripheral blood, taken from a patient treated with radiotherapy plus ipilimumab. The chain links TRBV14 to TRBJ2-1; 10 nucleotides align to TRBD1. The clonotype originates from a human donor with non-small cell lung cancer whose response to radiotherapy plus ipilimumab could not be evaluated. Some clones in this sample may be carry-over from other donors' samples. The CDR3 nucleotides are TGTGCCAGCAGCCCGAGACATAGACAGGGGGCTGGCAATGAGCAGTTCTTC. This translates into CASSPRHRQGAGNEQFF.